Listed here are 30 T cell receptor beta chains from one sample, sequenced in a study of technical replicates of blood from a few donors (dated by TCRdb to the late 2010s). Library preparation was by the immunoSEQ multiplex PCR assay. TCRdb's version of the immuneACCESS table is confined to in-frame rearrangements and falls short of the full clone set. An unresolved V gene accounts for under half of the shortfall where checked; the remainder is of unknown origin. Here the sample has 100,000 or so clones; about 95% occur a single time. Of the sample, around 0.21% is held by the ten largest clones. Sequenced: T cells isolated from PBMCs. These receptors originate from a human donor in good health.

The chain carries TRBV11-2 and TRBJ1-4; TRBD1 matches 7 bases. The CDR3 is made up of 19 amino acids. V shed 1 base and J 0 bases; nucleotides not matched to a gene: 11. In germline, CDR1 is SGHAT, CDR2 FQNNGV. The CDR3 sequence is CASSLVSRTGFPTNEKLFF. The CDR3 DNA sequence: TGTGCCAGCAGCTTAGTATCCAGGACAGGCTTTCCAACTAATGAAAAACTGTTTTTT.

The gene calls are TRBV5-1 and TRBJ2-1, with TRBD2 identical over 7 bases. The germline CDR1 and CDR2 sequences are SGHRS and YFSETQ. The CDR3 loop spans 16 amino acids. The trim removed 0 bases at V and 10 bases at J, leaving 13 bases unmatched. CDR3 DNA: TGCGCCAGCAGCTTGGTATTAGCGGGTGGGTTCGAGGAGCAGTTCTTC. Residues: CASSLVLAGGFEEQFF.

This clone occurred once. CDR3 loop: CSVNLGTGYEQYF. DNA for the CDR3: TGCAGCGTCAACCTTGGAACAGGGTACGAGCAGTACTTC. The chain carries TRBV29-1 and TRBJ2-7; D is possibly TRBD1 (6 bases). CDR3 length equals 13 residues. Germline V gene lookup returns CDR1 SQVTM and CDR2 ANQGSEA. Trimming removed 6 bases at V and 4 bases at J, with 16 bases between.

V and J are TRBV18 and TRBJ2-7; D call uncertain. Germline assignment: CDR1 KGHSH and CDR2 LQKENI. Trimming left V 2 bases short and J 2 bases short, with 7 bases between. The CDR3 totals 13 residues. This CDR3 is CASSPDTTYEQYF. The CDR3 DNA reads as TGTGCCAGCTCACCAGACACGACCTACGAGCAGTACTTC. Using reference TRBV18 and TRBJ2-7 for the parts outside the CDR3, the full variable domain is NAGVMQNPRHLVRRRGQEARLRCSPMKGHSHVYWYRQLPEEGLKFMVYLQKENIIDESGMPKERFSAEFPKEGPSILRIQQVVRGDSAAYFCASSPDTTYEQYFGPGTRLTVT.

The V and J genes are TRBV7-9 and TRBJ1-5; D might be TRBD1 (6 bases). The CDR3 is 13 residues long. V shed 3 bases and J shed 5 bases, with 8 bases lying between them. Looked up from germline, CDR1 is SEHNR and CDR2 is FQNEAQ (reference sequence). For the CDR3, the DNA is TGTGCCAGCAGCTTGAACAGGGATCAGCCCCAGCATTTT. As protein: CASSLNRDQPQHF.

The chain uses TRBV11-3 and TRBJ2-3; TRBD2 matches 7 bases. The CDR3 spans 19 residues. In germline, CDR1 is SGHNT, CDR2 YENEEA. Trimming took 1 base from V and 4 from J; bases not matched to a gene: 17. The CDR3 spells CASSLALFTSVAFADTQYF. In DNA, the CDR3 is TGTGCCAGCAGCTTAGCCCTATTCACTAGCGTGGCTTTTGCAGATACGCAGTATTTT.

This clone has only one observation. The chain couples TRBV30 to TRBJ2-1, with D uncertain. Germline CDR1 and CDR2: GTSNPN and SVGIG (reference sequence). This CDR3 is 13 amino acids long. V gave up 0 bases and J gave up 4 bases, with 7 bases separating them. Here the CDR3 reads CAWSVGEYNEQFF. DNA of the CDR3: TGTGCCTGGAGTGTCGGTGAATACAATGAGCAGTTCTTC. Based on the CDR3 plus reference TRBV30 and TRBJ2-1, the full variable domain is SQTIHQWPATLVQPVGSPLSLECTVEGTSNPNLYWYRQAAGRGLQLLFYSVGIGQISSEVPQNLSASRPQDRQFILSSKKLLLSDSGFYLCAWSVGEYNEQFFGPGTRLTVL.

The chain recombines TRBV29-1 with TRBJ1-2; 7 nucleotides match TRBD1. Germline CDR1 SQVTM, CDR2 ANQGSEA. CDR3 length: 13 residues. The V gene end was trimmed by 4 bases and the J gene end by 8 bases; junction bases not matched to a gene: 10. The CDR3 DNA reads TGCAGCGTTGGGGACAGAGTTGGTTCAGGCTACACCTTC. Translated: CSVGDRVGSGYTF.

J is TRBJ2-7 and V is TRBV2, with 8 bases aligning to TRBD1. Germline CDR1 and CDR2: SNHLY and FYNNEI. CDR3 length: 13 amino acids. V dropped 6 bases and J dropped 4; count of bases not matched to a gene: 5. The CDR3 spells CASRPGQEYEQYF. The CDR3 DNA is TGTGCCAGCAGACCGGGACAGGAATACGAGCAGTACTTC.

This chain connects TRBV19 to TRBJ1-2; D may be TRBD1 (6 bases). The CDR3 is made up of 15 amino acids. Deletions cut 6 bases from V and 7 bases from J, with 21 bases between. Per germline, CDR1 LNHDA and CDR2 SQIVND (reference sequence). For the CDR3, the DNA is TGTGCCAGTAGGATTACAGGTGGGGGCGCGGGTGGCTACACCTTC. Translating it yields CASRITGGGAGGYTF.

The V gene is TRBV30, the J gene TRBJ2-5, with 11 bases aligning to TRBD2. The germline V gene has CDR1 GTSNPN and CDR2 SVGIG (reference sequence). The CDR3 is 16 amino acids. J lost 5 bases, V lost 6 bases, and 14 bases had no gene match. This CDR3 is CACKRGSGGARETQYF. CDR3 nucleotide sequence: TGTGCCTGTAAAAGGGGTAGCGGGGGGGCCCGGGAGACCCAGTACTTC.

This sequence joins TRBV27 and TRBJ2-5; D is perhaps TRBD1 (5 bases). This CDR3 has 13 residues. V was trimmed by 5 bases and J by 2 bases, leaving 9 bases between them. Germline CDR1 and CDR2: MNHEY and SMNVEV (reference sequence). CDR3 region: CASSQQVQETQYF. The CDR3 bases are TGTGCCAGCAGTCAACAGGTTCAAGAGACCCAGTACTTC.

This clone was recorded once. The chain combines TRBV6-5 with TRBJ2-1; the D is unclear. This CDR3 contains 13 residues. Trimming took off 6 bases at V and 2 bases at J, with 8 bases between the two ends. Per the germline V gene, CDR1 is MNHEY and CDR2 is SVGAGI. This CDR3 is CASRESTYNEQFF. The CDR3 DNA is TGTGCCAGCAGAGAATCTACCTACAATGAGCAGTTCTTC.

The chain employs TRBV7-8 and TRBJ2-7, with 8 bases lining up with TRBD1. There are 15 residues in the CDR3. Germline V lookup: CDR1 SGHVS, CDR2 FQNEAQ. Trimming at V came to 5 bases and at J to 4 bases, leaving 10 bases not matched to a gene. CDR3 in amino acids: CASSSRQGMVYEQYF. CDR3 sequence (DNA): TGTGCCAGCAGCAGCAGACAGGGGATGGTGTACGAGCAGTACTTC.

The chain combines TRBV5-1 with TRBJ2-5; D is possibly TRBD2 (5 bases). There are 13 residues in the CDR3. V lost 2 bases and J lost 2, with 7 bases in between. The germline gives CDR1 SGHRS, CDR2 YFSETQ. The CDR3 nucleotides read TGCGCCAGCAGCTTTAGCGTTCAAGAGACCCAGTACTTC. It yields the protein CASSFSVQETQYF.

This chain uses TRBV29-1 with TRBJ2-7; D not certain. The germline gives CDR1 SQVTM, CDR2 ANQGSEA. Trimming took off 6 bases at V and 6 bases at J, with 18 bases between the two ends. This CDR3 region has 13 residues. Here the CDR3 DNA reads TGCAGCGTCTCGCCGGTCACGGTGAGCGAGCAGTACTTC. As protein: CSVSPVTVSEQYF.

The CDR3 region is CASSSQDRGLNTGELFF. CDR3 DNA: TGTGCCAGCAGCTCCCAAGACAGGGGGCTAAACACCGGGGAGCTGTTTTTT. The chain couples TRBV13 to TRBJ2-2, with 10 bases lining up with TRBD1. The length of the CDR3 is 17 residues. The junction had 7 bases not matched to a gene; V was cut back by 4 bases and J by 2 bases. The germline V gene has CDR1 PRHDT and CDR2 FYEKMQ (reference sequence).

This clone appeared once. As DNA, the CDR3 is TGTGCCACCAGCAGAGAGTGGAGTACAGGGTCAACGAACACCGGGGAGCTGTTTTTT. Protein: CATSREWSTGSTNTGELFF. V usage is TRBV15 and J usage is TRBJ2-2, with a possible D match to TRBD1 (6 bases). This CDR3 has 19 amino acids. Germline V lookup: CDR1 LNHNV, CDR2 YYDKDF (reference sequence). V was clipped by 0 bases and J by 0 bases, with 17 bases between them. The whole variable domain, filled in from reference TRBV15 and TRBJ2-2, reads DAMVIQNPRYQVTQFGKPVTLSCSQTLNHNVMYWYQQKSSQAPKLLFHYYDKDFNNEADTPDNFQSRRPNTSFCFLDIRSPGLGDTAMYLCATSREWSTGSTNTGELFFGEGSRLTVL.

The rearrangement uses TRBV5-1 and TRBJ2-2, with unresolved D. The V gene lost 1 base and the J gene lost 7 bases, with 8 bases spanning the gap. The CDR3 covers 13 residues. Germline CDR1 reads SGHRS; CDR2 reads YFSETQ. The chain's CDR3 is CASSLNPGGELFF. The CDR3 region has the DNA TGCGCCAGCAGCTTGAATCCGGGCGGGGAGCTGTTTTTT. The variable domain in full, with the rest retrieved from reference TRBV5-1 and TRBJ2-2, is KAGVTQTPRYLIKTRGQQVTLSCSPISGHRSVSWYQQTPGQGLQFLFEYFSETQRNKGNFPGRFSGRQFSNSRSEMNVSTLELGDSALYLCASSLNPGGELFFGEGSRLTVL.

CDR3 sequence: CASGEQGAWYEQYF. DNA of the CDR3: TGTGCCAGCGGGGAACAGGGGGCGTGGTACGAGCAGTACTTC. V usage is TRBV2 and J usage is TRBJ2-7, with TRBD1 matching 9 bases. In germline, CDR1 is SNHLY, CDR2 FYNNEI. V was pared by 8 bases and J by 4 bases, with 9 bases of the junction left unmatched. There are 14 residues in the CDR3. Using reference TRBV2 and TRBJ2-7 for the parts outside the CDR3, the full variable domain is EPEVTQTPSHQVTQMGQEVILRCVPISNHLYFYWYRQILGQKVEFLVSFYNNEISEKSEIFDDQFSVERPDGSNFTLKIRSTKLEDSAMYFCASGEQGAWYEQYFGPGTRLTVT.

The chain couples TRBV28 to TRBJ1-1; D may be TRBD1 (5 bases). CDR3 length: 20 amino acids. The germline V gene encodes CDR1 MDHEN and CDR2 SYDVKM. The germline V and J ends were trimmed by 2 bases and 3 bases, with 28 bases remaining between them. In DNA, the CDR3 is TGTGCCAGCAGTTTAAGGGTGCTTACGGCAGCTCAGGGAATTGACACTGAAGCTTTCTTT. Encoded protein: CASSLRVLTAAQGIDTEAFF.

The genes are TRBV5-5 and TRBJ2-1, with 8 bases that match TRBD1. Trimming cost V 4 bases and J 10 bases; bases outside gene matches: 19. Looked up from germline, CDR1 is SGHKS and CDR2 is YYEKEE (reference sequence). The CDR3 has 17 amino acids. The CDR3 nucleotides read TGTGCCAGCAGCCTAATTAGAGGCAGGGGGCTGCCGGGGGAGCAGTTCTTC. It codes for CASSLIRGRGLPGEQFF. Complete variable domain (other parts from reference TRBV5-5 and TRBJ2-1): DAGVTQSPTHLIKTRGQQVTLRCSPISGHKSVSWYQQVLGQGPQFIFQYYEKEERGRGNFPDRFSARQFPNYSSELNVNALLLGDSALYLCASSLIRGRGLPGEQFFGPGTRLTVL.

Here the CDR3 reads CASSIIAGEVNEQFF. For the CDR3, the DNA is TGTGCCAGTAGTATTATAGCGGGAGAAGTCAATGAGCAGTTCTTC. The chain employs TRBV19 and TRBJ2-1, with TRBD2 identical over 9 bases. CDR1 and CDR2 from the germline V gene are LNHDA and SQIVND (reference sequence). The CDR3 loop spans 15 amino acids. Trimming at V came to 3 bases and at J to 6 bases, leaving 6 bases not matched to a gene.

This rearrangement joins TRBV9 to TRBJ1-3; possible D gene TRBD1, 6 bases. CDR1 is SGDLS, CDR2 YYNGEE, per germline. This CDR3 contains 15 residues. V shed 4 bases and J shed 4 bases, with 15 bases lying between them. The CDR3 here is CASSLGGGPGNTIYF. The CDR3 nucleotides read TGTGCCAGCAGCCTCGGGGGGGGGCCCGGAAACACCATATATTTT. Based on the CDR3 plus reference TRBV9 and TRBJ1-3, the full variable domain is DSGVTQTPKHLITATGQRVTLRCSPRSGDLSVYWYQQSLDQGLQFLIQYYNGEERAKGNILERFSAQQFPDLHSELNLSSLELGDSALYFCASSLGGGPGNTIYFGEGSWLTVV.

The rearrangement links TRBV2 to TRBJ1-4; no clear D. Between the trimmed V and J ends, which lost 5 bases and 8 bases, there was a span of 18 bases. This CDR3 spans 15 amino acids. Germline V gene lookup returns CDR1 SNHLY and CDR2 FYNNEI. The CDR3 coding sequence is TGTGCCAGCAGTCCAGGCCTTACCGTTGGCGAAAAACTGTTTTTT. It is translated as CASSPGLTVGEKLFF.

J is TRBJ1-5 and V is TRBV27; no reliable D call. CDR1 MNHEY and CDR2 SMNVEV come from the germline V gene (reference sequence). The CDR3 has 14 residues. V dropped 3 bases and J dropped 7 bases, with 13 bases sitting between them. The CDR3 bases are TGTGCCAGCAGTTTGCGGACCCGGGGACAGCCCCAGCATTTT. Translated, it gives CASSLRTRGQPQHF.

The chain joins TRBV4-1 to TRBJ2-3, with D unresolved. V was pared by 1 base and J by 0 bases, with 5 bases between. Germline assignment: CDR1 MGHRA and CDR2 YSYEKL. This CDR3 contains 14 residues. CDR3 DNA sequence: TGCGCCAGCAGCCAAGGCGGAAGCACAGATACGCAGTATTTT. Translating it yields CASSQGGSTDTQYF.

The rearrangement links TRBV2 to TRBJ2-2; TRBD2 matches 9 bases. With V trimmed by 10 bases and J by 5 bases, 17 bases remained unmatched. Germline V lookup: CDR1 SNHLY, CDR2 FYNNEI. CDR3 length equals 17 residues. CDR3 nucleotides: TGTGCCATTAGAGGAGGGCGGCGGGGGGGCCCGACCGGGGAGCTGTTTTTT. Translating it yields CAIRGGRRGGPTGELFF.

This sequence joins TRBV18 and TRBJ2-7; no definite D call. The CDR3 consists of 15 residues. The germline V gene encodes CDR1 KGHSH and CDR2 LQKENI. V lost 2 bases to trimming and J lost 0 bases, with 11 bases between them. The CDR3 loop is CASSPIRTGSYEQYF. The CDR3, as DNA: TGTGCCAGCTCACCAATTCGAACGGGCTCCTACGAGCAGTACTTC. Full variable domain (remainder filled in from reference TRBV18 and TRBJ2-7): NAGVMQNPRHLVRRRGQEARLRCSPMKGHSHVYWYRQLPEEGLKFMVYLQKENIIDESGMPKERFSAEFPKEGPSILRIQQVVRGDSAAYFCASSPIRTGSYEQYFGPGTRLTVT.

J is TRBJ2-1 and V is TRBV4-1, with 7 bases that match TRBD2. The ends lost 0 bases at V and 4 bases at J; junction bases unmatched: 12. The V gene's germline CDR1 is MGHRA and CDR2 YSYEKL. This CDR3 comprises 18 residues. The CDR3 here is CASSQEVPPAGMYNEQFF. CDR3 coding DNA: TGCGCCAGCAGCCAAGAGGTGCCGCCAGCGGGAATGTACAATGAGCAGTTCTTC.